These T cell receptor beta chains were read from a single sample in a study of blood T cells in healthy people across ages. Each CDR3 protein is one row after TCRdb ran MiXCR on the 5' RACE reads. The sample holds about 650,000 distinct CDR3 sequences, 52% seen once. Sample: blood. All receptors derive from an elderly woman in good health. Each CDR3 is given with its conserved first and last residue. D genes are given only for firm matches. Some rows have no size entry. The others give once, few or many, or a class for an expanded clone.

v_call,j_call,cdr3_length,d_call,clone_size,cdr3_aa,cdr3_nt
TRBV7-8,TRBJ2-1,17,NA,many,CASSKGRGASSYNEQFF,TGTGCCAGCAGCAAAGGTAGGGGTGCAAGCTCCTACAATGAGCAGTTCTTC
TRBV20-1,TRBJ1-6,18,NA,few,CSARDGGRQGSDNSPLHF,TGCAGTGCTAGAGATGGGGGCCGGCAGGGTAGCGATAATTCACCCCTCCACTTT
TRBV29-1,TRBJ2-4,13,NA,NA,CSVEGGDKNIQYF,TGCAGCGTCGAAGGGGGAGACAAAAACATTCAGTACTTC
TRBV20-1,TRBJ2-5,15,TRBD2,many,CSAGLSGGHQETQYF,TGCAGTGCTGGATTGAGCGGGGGGCATCAAGAGACCCAGTACTTC
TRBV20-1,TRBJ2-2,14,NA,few,CSARPRTVPGELFF,TGCAGTGCTAGACCCCGGACAGTCCCCGGGGAGCTGTTTTTT
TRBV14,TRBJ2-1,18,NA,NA,CASSQARYGPLRNYEQFF,TGTGCCAGCAGCCAAGCTAGGTACGGACCCCTACGGAACTACGAGCAGTTCTTC
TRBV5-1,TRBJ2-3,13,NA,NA,CASRMAGPDTQYF,TGCGCCAGCAGGATGGCGGGCCCGGATACGCAGTATTTT
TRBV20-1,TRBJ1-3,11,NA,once,CSARSGNTIYF,TGCAGTGCTAGATCTGGAAACACCATATATTTT
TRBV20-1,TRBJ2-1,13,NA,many,CSALEVVNNEQFF,TGCAGTGCCCTCGAGGTAGTTAACAATGAGCAGTTCTTC
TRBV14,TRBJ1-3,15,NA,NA,CASSQGGGGGNTIYF,TGTGCCAGCAGCCAAGGAGGGGGAGGAGGAAACACCATATATTTT
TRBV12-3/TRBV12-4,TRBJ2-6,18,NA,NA,CASSPWASGPSGANVLTF,TGTGCCAGCAGTCCATGGGCCAGCGGACCCTCTGGGGCCAACGTCCTGACTTTC
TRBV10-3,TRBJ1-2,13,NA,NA,CAISELGDFGYTF,TGTGCCATCAGTGAGTTGGGGGACTTCGGCTACACCTTC
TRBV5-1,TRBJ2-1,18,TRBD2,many,CASSLGGTSGSIPNEQFF,TGCGCCAGCAGCTTGGGAGGGACTAGCGGGAGTATCCCCAATGAGCAGTTCTTC
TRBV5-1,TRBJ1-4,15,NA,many,CASSGQGPPNEKLFF,TGCGCCAGCAGCGGGCAGGGACCGCCTAATGAAAAACTGTTTTTT
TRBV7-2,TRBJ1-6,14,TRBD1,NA,CASSPGTGSSPLHF,TGTGCCAGCAGCCCCGGGACAGGGAGTTCACCCCTCCACTTT
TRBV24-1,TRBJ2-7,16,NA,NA,CATSAPVGGSSYEQYF,TGTGCCACCAGTGCCCCTGTGGGCGGCTCCTCCTACGAGCAGTACTTC
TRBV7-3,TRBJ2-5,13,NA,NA,CASSRRSSETQYF,TGTGCCAGCAGCAGACGGAGTTCGGAGACCCAGTACTTC
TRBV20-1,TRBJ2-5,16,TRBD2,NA,CSARDPREGIWETQYF,TGCAGTGCTAGAGATCCCCGGGAGGGAATTTGGGAGACCCAGTACTTC
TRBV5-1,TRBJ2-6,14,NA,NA,CASSLETGANVLTF,TGCGCCAGCAGCTTGGAGACTGGGGCCAACGTCCTGACTTTC
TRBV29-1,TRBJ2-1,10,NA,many,CGGDRNEQFF,TGCGGGGGGGACAGAAATGAGCAGTTCTTC
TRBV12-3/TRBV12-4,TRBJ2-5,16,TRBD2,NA,CASSEPGLAVTETQYF,TGTGCCAGCAGTGAGCCGGGACTAGCGGTTACGGAGACCCAGTACTTC
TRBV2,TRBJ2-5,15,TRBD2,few,CASSRLAGIYNEQYF,TGTGCCAGCAGCAGACTAGCGGGGATCTACAATGAGCAGTACTTC
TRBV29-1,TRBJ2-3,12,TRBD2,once,CSVKAGADTQYF,TGCAGCGTAAAAGCGGGGGCGGATACGCAGTATTTT
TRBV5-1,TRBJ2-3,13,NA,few,CASSLGLEGLQYF,TGCGCCAGCAGCTTGGGCCTCGAGGGGTTGCAGTATTTT
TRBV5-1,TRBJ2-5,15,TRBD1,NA,CASSLGTGSGETQYF,TGCGCCAGCAGCTTGGGGACAGGGTCGGGGGAGACCCAGTACTTC
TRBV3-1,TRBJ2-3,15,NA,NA,CASSQGPGRADTQYF,TGTGCCAGCAGCCAGGGCCCAGGTCGGGCAGATACGCAGTATTTT
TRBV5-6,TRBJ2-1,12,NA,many,CASSYAGDEQFF,TGTGCCAGCAGCTACGCAGGCGATGAGCAGTTCTTC
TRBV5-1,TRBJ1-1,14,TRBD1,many,CASSVDRGPTEAFF,TGCGCCAGCAGCGTGGACAGGGGGCCCACTGAAGCTTTCTTT
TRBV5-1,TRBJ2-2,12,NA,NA,CASSLESGELFF,TGCGCCAGCAGCTTGGAATCCGGGGAGCTGTTTTTT
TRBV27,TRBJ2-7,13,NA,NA,CASTDPFSNEQYF,TGTGCCAGCACCGATCCTTTCTCCAACGAGCAGTACTTC
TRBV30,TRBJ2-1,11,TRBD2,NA,CAWGTSGSQFF,TGTGCCTGGGGGACTAGCGGGAGTCAGTTCTTC